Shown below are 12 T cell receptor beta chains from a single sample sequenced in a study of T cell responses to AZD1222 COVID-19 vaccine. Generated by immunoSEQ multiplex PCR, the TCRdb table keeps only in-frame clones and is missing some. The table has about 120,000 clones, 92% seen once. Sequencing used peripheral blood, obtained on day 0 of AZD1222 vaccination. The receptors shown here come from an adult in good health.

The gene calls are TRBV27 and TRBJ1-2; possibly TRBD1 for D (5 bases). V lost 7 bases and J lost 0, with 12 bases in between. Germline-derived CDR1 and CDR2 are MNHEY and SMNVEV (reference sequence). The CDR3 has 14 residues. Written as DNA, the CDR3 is TGTGCCAGCAAAGGCACAGGAGCTAACTATGGCTACACCTTC. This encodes CASKGTGANYGYTF.

CDR3 amino acids: CASSFPRGQGNNSPLHF. DNA for the CDR3: TGTGCCAGTAGTTTCCCTAGGGGACAGGGGAATAATTCACCCCTCCACTTT. This chain joins TRBV19 and TRBJ1-6, with 10 bases aligning to TRBD1. The CDR3 covers 17 residues. Germline lookup yields CDR1 LNHDA and CDR2 SQIVND (reference sequence). The V and J ends lost 5 bases and 5 bases, in that order; junction bases with no gene match: 9. Full variable domain (remainder filled in from reference TRBV19 and TRBJ1-6): DGGITQSPKYLFRKEGQNVTLSCEQNLNHDAMYWYRQDPGQGLRLIYYSQIVNDFQKGDIAEGYSVSREKKESFPLTVTSAQKNPTAFYLCASSFPRGQGNNSPLHFGNGTRLTVT.

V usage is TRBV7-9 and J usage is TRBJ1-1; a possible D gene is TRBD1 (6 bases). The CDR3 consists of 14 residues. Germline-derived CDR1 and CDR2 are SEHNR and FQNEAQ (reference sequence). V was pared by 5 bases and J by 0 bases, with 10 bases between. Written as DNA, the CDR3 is TGTGCCAGCAGCCTCGGACAGATGAACACTGAAGCTTTCTTT. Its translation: CASSLGQMNTEAFF.

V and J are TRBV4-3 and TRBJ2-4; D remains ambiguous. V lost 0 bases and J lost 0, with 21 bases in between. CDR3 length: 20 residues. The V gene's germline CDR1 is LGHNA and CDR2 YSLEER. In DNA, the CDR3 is TGCGCCAGCAGCCAAGAGGGTTCAGGAAACACCCTCCTAGCCAAAAACATTCAGTACTTC. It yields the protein CASSQEGSGNTLLAKNIQYF.

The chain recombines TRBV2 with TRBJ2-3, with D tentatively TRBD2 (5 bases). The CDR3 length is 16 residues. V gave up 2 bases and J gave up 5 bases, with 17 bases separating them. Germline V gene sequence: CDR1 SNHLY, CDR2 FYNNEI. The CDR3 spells CASSELLGVGVDTQYF. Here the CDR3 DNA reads TGTGCCAGCAGTGAACTCTTGGGAGTAGGTGTAGATACGCAGTATTTT.

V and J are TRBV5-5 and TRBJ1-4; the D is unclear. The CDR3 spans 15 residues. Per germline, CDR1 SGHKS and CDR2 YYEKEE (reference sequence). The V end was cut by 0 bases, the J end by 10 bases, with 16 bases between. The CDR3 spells CASSLEAAYPGKLFF. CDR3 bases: TGTGCCAGCAGCTTGGAAGCAGCTTACCCTGGAAAACTGTTTTTT.

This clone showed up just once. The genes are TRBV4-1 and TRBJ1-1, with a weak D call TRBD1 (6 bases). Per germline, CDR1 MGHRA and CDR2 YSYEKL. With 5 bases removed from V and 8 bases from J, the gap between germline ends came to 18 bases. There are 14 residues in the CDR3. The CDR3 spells CASSTRGALGEAFF. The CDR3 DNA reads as TGCGCCAGCAGCACAAGGGGGGCGCTGGGAGAAGCTTTCTTT.

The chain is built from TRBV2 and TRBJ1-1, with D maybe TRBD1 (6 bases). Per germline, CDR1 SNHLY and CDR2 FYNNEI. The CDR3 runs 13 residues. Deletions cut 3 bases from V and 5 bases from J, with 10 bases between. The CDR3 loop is CASSERGLTEAFF. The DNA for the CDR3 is TGTGCCAGCAGTGAGAGGGGGTTAACTGAAGCTTTCTTT.

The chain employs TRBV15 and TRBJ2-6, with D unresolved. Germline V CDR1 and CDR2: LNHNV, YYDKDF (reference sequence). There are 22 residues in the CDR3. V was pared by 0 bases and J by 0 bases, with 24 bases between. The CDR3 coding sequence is TGTGCCACCAGCAGAGATAAAGGGCTCCGTTCCCTTTCCTCCTCTGGGGCCAACGTCCTGACTTTC. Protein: CATSRDKGLRSLSSSGANVLTF.

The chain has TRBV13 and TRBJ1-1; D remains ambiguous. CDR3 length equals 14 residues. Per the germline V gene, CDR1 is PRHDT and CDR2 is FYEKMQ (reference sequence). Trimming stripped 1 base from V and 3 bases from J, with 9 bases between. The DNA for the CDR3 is TGTGCCAGCAGCTTAGACGGCGTCTACACTGAAGCTTTCTTT. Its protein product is CASSLDGVYTEAFF.

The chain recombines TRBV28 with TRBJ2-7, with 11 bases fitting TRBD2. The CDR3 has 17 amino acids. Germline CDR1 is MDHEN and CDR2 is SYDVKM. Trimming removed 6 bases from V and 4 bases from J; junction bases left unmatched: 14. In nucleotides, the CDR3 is TGTGCCAGCAGAAGAGGCAAGGGACTAGCGGACGTGTACGAGCAGTACTTC. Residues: CASRRGKGLADVYEQYF.

The CDR3 region has the DNA TGTGCCAGCAGTTTCCAGATAGGGACGCATGAAAAACTGTTTTTT. This translates into CASSFQIGTHEKLFF. This chain links TRBV28 with TRBJ1-4; a weak D match, TRBD1 (5 bases). V lost 3 bases, J lost 6 bases, and 14 bases lay in between. Germline lookup yields CDR1 MDHEN and CDR2 SYDVKM. The CDR3 is 15 residues long.